Presented here are 24 T cell receptor beta chains from one specimen sequenced in a study of T-cell reconstitution after alpha-beta-depleted transplantation in children. Unique molecular identifiers were used in preparing the TCRbeta library. One entry per CDR3 protein, called by TCRdb with MiXCR from the PCR reads. The sample lists about 170,000 distinct CDR3 sequences; over 8.5% were seen once. The sample consisted of PBMCs, taken before TCRalphabeta/CD19-depleted stem cell transplant. These receptors were obtained from a boy between 2 and 10 years old with acute myeloid leukemia, due to receive a stem cell transplant.

This clonotype was found many times. The chain recombines TRBV4-1 with TRBJ2-3, with D possibly matching TRBD2 (6 bases). Per the germline V gene, CDR1 is MGHRA and CDR2 is YSYEKL. V was clipped by 4 bases and J by 3 bases, with 11 bases between them. This CDR3 has 14 residues. The CDR3 DNA follows: TGCGCCAGCAGCCTCCCCGGAGGGACAGATACGCAGTATTTT. Its translation is CASSLPGGTDTQYF.

This clonotype occurred many times. In DNA form, the CDR3 reads TGCAGTGCTAGGGGGAGGGCTAGCGGGAGTCGAGAAACAGATACGCAGTATTTT. This encodes CSARGRASGSRETDTQYF. This rearrangement joins TRBV20-1 to TRBJ2-3; the match to TRBD2 covers 10 bases. The CDR3 length is 18 residues. Germline CDR1 is DFQATT and CDR2 is SNEGSKA (reference sequence). Trimming took 3 bases from V and 3 from J; bases not matched to a gene: 15.

This chain links TRBV28 with TRBJ2-1, with a possible D match to TRBD2 (5 bases). CDR3 length equals 15 residues. Germline assignment: CDR1 MDHEN and CDR2 SYDVKM. V was clipped by 4 bases and J by 8 bases, with 18 bases between them. CDR3 loop: CASSSRPSSFDEQFF. As DNA, the CDR3 is TGTGCCAGCAGTTCTCGCCCATCTAGCTTCGATGAGCAGTTCTTC.

This clonotype was counted many times. The chain has TRBV7-3 and TRBJ2-1; TRBD2 agrees at 8 bases. Trimming took 5 bases from V and 3 from J; bases not matched to a gene: 6. Germline V gives CDR1 SGHTA, CDR2 FQGTGA. The CDR3 extends over 15 amino acids. CDR3 sequence: CASSPRGGLYNEQFF. Written as DNA, the CDR3 is TGTGCCAGCAGCCCCCGGGGGGGGCTCTACAATGAGCAGTTCTTC.

This clonotype appeared many times. The rearrangement uses TRBV7-2 and TRBJ1-6; 7 bases are shared with TRBD1. This CDR3 comprises 16 residues. V lost 5 bases to trimming and J lost 0 bases; unmatched junction nucleotides: 4. Germline-derived CDR1 and CDR2 are SGHTA and FQGNSA. The CDR3, as DNA: TGTGCCAGCAGCCGTAGGGACAGCTCCTATAATTCACCCCTCCACTTT. Residues: CASSRRDSSYNSPLHF.

This clonotype was counted ten times or more. The V call is TRBV12-3 or TRBV12-4, the J call TRBJ2-3; D uncertain. The V and J ends lost 1 base and 6 bases respectively, with 8 bases between them. CDR3 length: 13 residues. The CDR3 DNA reads TGTGCCAGCAGTTTAGGGCAGGCCGATACGCAGTATTTT. Amino acid sequence: CASSLGQADTQYF.

This clonotype was seen many times. The gene calls are TRBV9 and TRBJ2-7; 9 positions agree with TRBD1. The germline CDR1 and CDR2 sequences are SGDLS and YYNGEE. J was trimmed by 3 bases and V by 8 bases; bases with no gene match: 6. The CDR3 covers 13 residues. DNA of the CDR3: TGTGCCAGAGTTCCGGGACAGGGCTACGAGCAGTACTTC. This codes for CARVPGQGYEQYF.

This clonotype was picked up many times. This rearrangement joins TRBV6-5 to TRBJ1-5; TRBD1 aligns across 7 bases. The V gene's germline CDR1 is MNHEY and CDR2 SVGAGI. The trim removed 5 bases at V and 7 bases at J, leaving 8 bases unmatched. This CDR3 contains 14 residues. CDR3 in DNA: TGTGCCAGCAGTCCCTACAGGGGTGGGCAGCCCCAGCATTTT. Residues: CASSPYRGGQPQHF.

There are many counts of this clonotype. The V gene is TRBV4-1, the J gene TRBJ1-2; D remains unclear. Germline V gene data show CDR1 as MGHRA and CDR2 as YSYEKL. V lost 0 bases and J lost 0, with 14 bases in between. This CDR3 has 17 amino acids. CDR3 nucleotide sequence: TGCGCCAGCAGCCAAGAAGGTCCCCCGACATCTAACTATGGCTACACCTTC. Its translation: CASSQEGPPTSNYGYTF.

This clonotype has ten or more counts. This rearrangement joins TRBV10-3 to TRBJ1-5; D unresolved. CDR3 length: 12 amino acids. Trimming stripped 8 bases from V and 2 bases from J, with 7 bases between. CDR1 is ENHRY, CDR2 SYGVKD, per germline. In DNA form, the CDR3 reads TGTGCCATCGGACGGGGCAATCAGCCCCAGCATTTT. Translating it yields CAIGRGNQPQHF.

This clonotype was detected ten times or more. V is TRBV12-3 or TRBV12-4 and J is TRBJ1-2; the match to TRBD1 covers 7 bases. With V trimmed by 5 bases and J by 5 bases, 5 bases remained unmatched. The CDR3 runs 13 residues. CDR3 amino acids: CASSHRGDYGYTF. For the CDR3, the DNA is TGTGCCAGCAGTCACAGGGGTGATTATGGCTACACCTTC.

This clonotype was counted ten times or more. The V gene is TRBV12-3 or TRBV12-4, the J gene TRBJ1-2; a possible D gene is TRBD1 (6 bases). Trimming cost V 7 bases and J 8 bases, with 17 bases left between them. This CDR3 has 13 residues. CDR3 in amino acids: CASTLGTYGGYTF. For the CDR3, the DNA is TGTGCCAGCACCCTCGGGACATATGGAGGCTACACCTTC.

This clonotype has a handful of counts. This chain uses TRBV2 with TRBJ1-6, with D uncertain. V shed 8 bases and J shed 9 bases, with 29 bases lying between them. The V gene's germline CDR1 is SNHLY and CDR2 FYNNEI. The CDR3 runs 18 residues. CDR3 loop: CASCFWGSSPATRSPLHF. CDR3 DNA sequence: TGTGCCAGCTGTTTTTGGGGATCCTCGCCCGCTACTCGTTCACCCCTCCACTTT.

The rearrangement uses TRBV18 and TRBJ1-1, with D perhaps TRBD1 (5 bases). The V and J ends lost 1 base and 1 base respectively, with 16 bases between them. From germline, CDR1 is KGHSH and CDR2 LQKENI. CDR3 length: 17 residues. CDR3 amino acids: CASSPRRQADTNTEAFF. CDR3 in DNA: TGTGCCAGCTCACCACGTCGGCAGGCGGACACGAACACTGAAGCTTTCTTT. The variable domain in full, completed from reference TRBV18 and TRBJ1-1, reads NAGVMQNPRHLVRRRGQEARLRCSPMKGHSHVYWYRQLPEEGLKFMVYLQKENIIDESGMPKERFSAEFPKEGPSILRIQQVVRGDSAAYFCASSPRRQADTNTEAFFGQGTRLTVV.

This clonotype was seen at least ten times. The chain has TRBV29-1 and TRBJ1-1, with TRBD1 matching 8 bases. Germline lookup yields CDR1 SQVTM and CDR2 ANQGSEA. V shed 7 bases, J shed 6 bases, and the junction held 7 bases outside the gene matches. CDR3 length: 12 residues. The CDR3 sequence is CSGAGGAAEAFF. The CDR3 nucleotides are TGCAGCGGTGCAGGGGGCGCGGCTGAAGCTTTCTTT.

This clonotype was counted at least ten times. V usage is TRBV5-1 and J usage is TRBJ2-7; TRBD2 aligns across 13 bases. This CDR3 has 17 residues. Looked up from germline, CDR1 is SGHRS and CDR2 is YFSETQ. V lost 7 bases to trimming and J lost 3 bases; unmatched junction nucleotides: 13. The chain's CDR3 is CASGTSGVLRPNYEQYV. The CDR3 DNA follows: TGCGCCAGCGGGACTAGCGGGGTCCTAAGGCCTAACTACGAGCAGTACGTC.

This clonotype showed up many times. The chain uses TRBV7-8 and TRBJ1-3; D might be TRBD1 (5 bases). This CDR3 has 15 residues. V shed 5 bases and J shed 2 bases, with 13 bases lying between them. Per germline, CDR1 SGHVS and CDR2 FQNEAQ. The CDR3 reads CASSQGVGPGNTIYF. The CDR3 DNA reads as TGTGCCAGCAGCCAAGGGGTCGGCCCTGGAAACACCATATATTTT.

This clonotype was seen many times. The rearrangement joins TRBV28 to TRBJ2-5; 8 bases match TRBD2. V was pared by 6 bases and J by 5 bases, with 8 bases of the junction left unmatched. The CDR3 covers 14 residues. From germline, CDR1 is MDHEN and CDR2 SYDVKM. Here the CDR3 reads CASSRGGFDETQYF. DNA of the CDR3: TGTGCCAGCAGCCGGGGGGGGTTCGATGAGACCCAGTACTTC.

This clonotype was counted at least ten times. The J gene is TRBJ2-7, the V gene TRBV4-1; D gene uncertain. V lost 0 bases and J lost 4, with 7 bases in between. Germline V gene lookup returns CDR1 MGHRA and CDR2 YSYEKL. The CDR3 is 13 amino acids. The DNA for the CDR3 is TGCGCCAGCAGCCAAGAGGGGATTTACGAGCAGTACTTC. It codes for CASSQEGIYEQYF.

Many counts were recorded for this clonotype. The chain uses TRBV20-1 and TRBJ1-5, with no clear D. This CDR3 is 16 amino acids long. The germline V gene has CDR1 DFQATT and CDR2 SNEGSKA (reference sequence). Between the trimmed V and J ends, which lost 0 bases and 5 bases, there was a span of 17 bases. In DNA form, the CDR3 reads TGCAGTGCTAGAGATCTGTCAGGAAAAGGCCATCAGCCCCAGCATTTT. It encodes CSARDLSGKGHQPQHF.

The chain joins TRBV28 to TRBJ1-3; 8 bases are shared with TRBD1. The CDR3 contains 12 residues. Germline V gene lookup returns CDR1 MDHEN and CDR2 SYDVKM. V lost 8 bases, J lost 4 bases, and 1 base stayed unmatched. Here the CDR3 DNA reads TGTGCCAGCCAGGGGGCCGGAAACACCATATATTTT. Translating it yields CASQGAGNTIYF.

This clonotype has ten or more counts. The DNA for the CDR3 is TGTGCCAGCAGTTTCGACAGAATGTATAATTCACCCCTCCACTTT. The encoded protein is CASSFDRMYNSPLHF. The J gene is TRBJ1-6, the V gene TRBV12-3 or TRBV12-4, with a tentative D call TRBD1 (5 bases). There are 15 residues in the CDR3. V was shortened by 3 bases and J by 4 bases, with 10 bases between the two germline ends.

In its sample, this clonotype was seen many times. The chain uses TRBV12-3 or TRBV12-4 and TRBJ2-5; TRBD2 is a possible D gene (6 bases). Trimming pared 6 bases from V and 5 bases from J, leaving 13 bases between. The CDR3 has 13 residues. The CDR3 loop reads CASSSGRKETQYF. CDR3 DNA sequence: TGTGCCAGCAGCTCCGGGAGAAAGGAGACCCAGTACTTC.

This clonotype was recorded a few times. The chain employs TRBV20-1 and TRBJ2-7; the match to TRBD2 covers 12 bases. CDR3 size: 13 residues. V gave up 6 bases and J gave up 3 bases; unmatched junction bases: 3. Germline V gives CDR1 DFQATT, CDR2 SNEGSKA (reference sequence). Written as DNA, the CDR3 is TGCAGTGCCTGGACTAGCGGGGACTACGAGCAGTACTTC. Its protein is CSAWTSGDYEQYF.